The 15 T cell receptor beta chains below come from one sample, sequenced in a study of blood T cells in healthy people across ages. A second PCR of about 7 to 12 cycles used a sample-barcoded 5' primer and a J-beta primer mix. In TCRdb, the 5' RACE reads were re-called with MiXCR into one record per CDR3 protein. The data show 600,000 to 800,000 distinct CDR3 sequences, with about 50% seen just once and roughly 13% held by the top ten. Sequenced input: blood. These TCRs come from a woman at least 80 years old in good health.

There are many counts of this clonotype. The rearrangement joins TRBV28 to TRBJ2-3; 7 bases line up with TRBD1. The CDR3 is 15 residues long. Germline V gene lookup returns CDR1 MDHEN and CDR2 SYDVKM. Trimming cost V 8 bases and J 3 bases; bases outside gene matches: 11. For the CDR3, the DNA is TGTGCCAGCTATCTAACGGGACAGCTTACAGATACGCAGTATTTT. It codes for CASYLTGQLTDTQYF. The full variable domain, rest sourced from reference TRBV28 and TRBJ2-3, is DVKVTQSSRYLVKRTGEKVFLECVQDMDHENMFWYRQDPGLGLRLIYFSYDVKMKEKGDIPEGYSVSREKKERFSLILESASTNQTSMYLCASYLTGQLTDTQYFGPGTRLTVL.

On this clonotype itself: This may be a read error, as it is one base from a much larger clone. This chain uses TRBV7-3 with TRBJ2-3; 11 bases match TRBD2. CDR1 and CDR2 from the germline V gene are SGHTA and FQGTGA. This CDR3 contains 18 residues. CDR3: CASSPGTSGMLITDTRYF. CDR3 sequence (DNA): TGTGCCAGCAGCCCGGGGACTAGCGGCATGTTAATTACAGATACGCGGTATTTT.

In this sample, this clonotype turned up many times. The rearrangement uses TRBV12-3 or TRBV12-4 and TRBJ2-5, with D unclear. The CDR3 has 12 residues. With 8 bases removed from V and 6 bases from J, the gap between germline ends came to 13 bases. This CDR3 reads CASRLPSQTQYF. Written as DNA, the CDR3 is TGTGCCAGCCGGCTCCCCTCACAGACCCAGTACTTC.

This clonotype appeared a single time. The CDR3 sequence is CATSREGPNEQFF. The CDR3, as DNA: TGTGCCACCAGCAGGGAAGGGCCCAATGAGCAGTTCTTC. The rearrangement uses TRBV15 and TRBJ2-1; the D is unclear. Germline lookup yields CDR1 LNHNV and CDR2 YYDKDF (reference sequence). Trimming took 3 bases from V and 6 from J, leaving 9 bases between them. The CDR3 totals 13 residues.

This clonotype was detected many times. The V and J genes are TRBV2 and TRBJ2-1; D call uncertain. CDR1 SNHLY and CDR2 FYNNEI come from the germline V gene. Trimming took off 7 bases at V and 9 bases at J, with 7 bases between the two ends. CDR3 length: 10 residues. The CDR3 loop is CASTSLEQFF. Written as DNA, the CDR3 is TGTGCCAGCACCTCCCTTGAGCAGTTCTTC.

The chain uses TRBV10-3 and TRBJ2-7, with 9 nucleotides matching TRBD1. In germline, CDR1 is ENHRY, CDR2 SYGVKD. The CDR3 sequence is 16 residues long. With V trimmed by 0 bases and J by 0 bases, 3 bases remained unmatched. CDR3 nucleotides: TGTGCCATCAGTGAGTCGGGACAGGGTATCTCCTACGAGCAGTACTTC. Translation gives CAISESGQGISYEQYF.

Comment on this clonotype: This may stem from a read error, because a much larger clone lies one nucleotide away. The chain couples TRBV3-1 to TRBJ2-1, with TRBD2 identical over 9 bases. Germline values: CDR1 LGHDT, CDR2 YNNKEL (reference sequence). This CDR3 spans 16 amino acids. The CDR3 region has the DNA TGTGTCAGCAGCCAAGATCCCCTAGCGGGATACAATGAGCAGTTCTTC. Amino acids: CVSSQDPLAGYNEQFF.

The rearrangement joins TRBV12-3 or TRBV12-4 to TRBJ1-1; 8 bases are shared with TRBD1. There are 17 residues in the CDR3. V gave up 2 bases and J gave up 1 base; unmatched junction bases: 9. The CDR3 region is CASSLLRGQERNTEAFF. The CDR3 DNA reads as TGTGCCAGCAGTTTACTTAGGGGACAGGAGAGGAACACTGAAGCTTTCTTT.

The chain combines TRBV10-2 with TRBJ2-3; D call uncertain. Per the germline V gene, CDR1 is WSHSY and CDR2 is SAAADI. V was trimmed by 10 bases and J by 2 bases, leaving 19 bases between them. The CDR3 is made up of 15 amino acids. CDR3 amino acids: CATSFSGEITDTQYF. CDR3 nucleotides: TGCGCCACATCCTTTTCGGGCGAGATCACAGATACGCAGTATTTT.

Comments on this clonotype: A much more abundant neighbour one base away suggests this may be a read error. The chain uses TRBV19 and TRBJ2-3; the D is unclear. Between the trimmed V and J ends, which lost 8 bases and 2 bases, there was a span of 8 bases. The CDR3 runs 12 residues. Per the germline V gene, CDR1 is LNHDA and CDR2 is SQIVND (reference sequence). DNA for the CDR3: TGTGCCAGTGGCAGCTTCACAGATACGCAGTATTTT. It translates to CASGSFTDTQYF.

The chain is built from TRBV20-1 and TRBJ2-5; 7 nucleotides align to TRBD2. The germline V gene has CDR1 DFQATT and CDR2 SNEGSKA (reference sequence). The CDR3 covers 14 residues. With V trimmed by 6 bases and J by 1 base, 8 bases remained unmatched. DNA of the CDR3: TGCAGTGCGGTCCCGGGACTAACCCAAGAGACCCAGTACTTC. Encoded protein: CSAVPGLTQETQYF.

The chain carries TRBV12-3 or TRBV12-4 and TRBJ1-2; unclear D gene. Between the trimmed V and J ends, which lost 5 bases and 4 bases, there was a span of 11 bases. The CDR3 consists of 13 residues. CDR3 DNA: TGTGCCAGCAGTGTATTGCCTTCCTATGGCTACACCTTC. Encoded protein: CASSVLPSYGYTF.

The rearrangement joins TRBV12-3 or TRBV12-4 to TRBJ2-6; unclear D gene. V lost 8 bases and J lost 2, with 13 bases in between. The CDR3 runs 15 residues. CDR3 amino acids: CASGHGSTGANVLTF. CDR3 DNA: TGTGCCAGCGGGCACGGTTCCACTGGGGCCAACGTCCTGACTTTC.

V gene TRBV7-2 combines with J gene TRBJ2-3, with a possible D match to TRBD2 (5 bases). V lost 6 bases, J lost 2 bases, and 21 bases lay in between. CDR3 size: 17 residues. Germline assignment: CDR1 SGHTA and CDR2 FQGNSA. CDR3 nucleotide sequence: TGTGCCAGCAGTTCAAGTTATGGGAGTTGGGACACAGATACGCAGTATTTT. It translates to CASSSSYGSWDTDTQYF.

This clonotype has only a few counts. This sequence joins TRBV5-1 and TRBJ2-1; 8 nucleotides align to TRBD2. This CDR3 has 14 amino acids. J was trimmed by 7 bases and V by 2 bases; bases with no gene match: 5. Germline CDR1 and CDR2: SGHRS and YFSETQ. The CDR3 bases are TGCGCCAGCAGCTTCGACGGGGGGGGGAATGAGCAGTTCTTC. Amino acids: CASSFDGGGNEQFF. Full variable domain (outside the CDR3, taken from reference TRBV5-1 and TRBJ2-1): KAGVTQTPRYLIKTRGQQVTLSCSPISGHRSVSWYQQTPGQGLQFLFEYFSETQRNKGNFPGRFSGRQFSNSRSEMNVSTLELGDSALYLCASSFDGGGNEQFFGPGTRLTVL.